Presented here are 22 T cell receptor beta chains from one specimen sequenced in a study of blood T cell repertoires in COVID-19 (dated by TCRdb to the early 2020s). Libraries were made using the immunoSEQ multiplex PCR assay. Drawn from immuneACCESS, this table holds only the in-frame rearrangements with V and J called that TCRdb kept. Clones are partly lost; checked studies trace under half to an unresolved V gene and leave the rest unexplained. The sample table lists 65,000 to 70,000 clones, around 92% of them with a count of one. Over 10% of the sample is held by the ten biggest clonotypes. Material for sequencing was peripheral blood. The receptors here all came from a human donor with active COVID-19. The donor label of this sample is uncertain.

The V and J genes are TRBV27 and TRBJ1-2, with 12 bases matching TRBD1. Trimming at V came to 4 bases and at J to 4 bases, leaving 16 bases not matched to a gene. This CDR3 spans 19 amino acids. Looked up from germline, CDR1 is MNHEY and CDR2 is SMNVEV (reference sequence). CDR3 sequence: CASSSTGTGGGSLRYGYTF. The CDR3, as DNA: TGTGCCAGCAGTTCGACCGGGACAGGGGGCGGTTCTCTCCGCTATGGCTACACCTTC.

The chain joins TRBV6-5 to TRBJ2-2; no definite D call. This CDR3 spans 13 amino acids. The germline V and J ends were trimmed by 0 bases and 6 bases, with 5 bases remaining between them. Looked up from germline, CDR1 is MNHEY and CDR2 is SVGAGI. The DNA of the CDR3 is TGTGCCAGCAGTTACTCGACACCCGGGGAGCTGTTTTTT. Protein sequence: CASSYSTPGELFF.

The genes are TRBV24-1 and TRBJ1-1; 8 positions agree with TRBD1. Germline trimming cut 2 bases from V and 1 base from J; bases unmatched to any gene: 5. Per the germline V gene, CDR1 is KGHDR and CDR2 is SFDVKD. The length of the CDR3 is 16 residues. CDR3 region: CATSDSQTGENTEAFF. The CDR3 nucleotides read TGTGCCACCAGTGATTCGCAGACAGGGGAGAACACTGAAGCTTTCTTT.

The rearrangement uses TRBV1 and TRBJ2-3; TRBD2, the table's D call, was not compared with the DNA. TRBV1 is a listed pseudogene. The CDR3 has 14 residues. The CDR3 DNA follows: TGCACCAGCACTAGCGGGAGGCTCACAGATACGCAGTATTTT. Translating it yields CTSTSGRLTDTQYF.

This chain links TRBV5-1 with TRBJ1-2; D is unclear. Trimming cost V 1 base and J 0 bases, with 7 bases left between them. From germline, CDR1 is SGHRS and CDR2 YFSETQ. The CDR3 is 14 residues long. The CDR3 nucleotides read TGCGCCAGCAGCTTGTCTGGAGCTAACTATGGCTACACCTTC. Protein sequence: CASSLSGANYGYTF.

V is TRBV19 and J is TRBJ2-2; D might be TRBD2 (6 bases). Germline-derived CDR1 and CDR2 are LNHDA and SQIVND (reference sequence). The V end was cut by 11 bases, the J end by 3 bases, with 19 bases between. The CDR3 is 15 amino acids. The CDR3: CAHNGLATYTGELFF. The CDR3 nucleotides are TGTGCCCATAATGGGCTAGCGACTTACACCGGGGAGCTGTTTTTT.

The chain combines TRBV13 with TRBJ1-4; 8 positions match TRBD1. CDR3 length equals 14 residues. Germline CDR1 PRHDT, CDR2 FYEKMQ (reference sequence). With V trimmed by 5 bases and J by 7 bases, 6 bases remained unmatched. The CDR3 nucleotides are TGTGCCAGCAGCCCCCGGACAGGGATTGAAAAACTGTTTTTT. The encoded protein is CASSPRTGIEKLFF.

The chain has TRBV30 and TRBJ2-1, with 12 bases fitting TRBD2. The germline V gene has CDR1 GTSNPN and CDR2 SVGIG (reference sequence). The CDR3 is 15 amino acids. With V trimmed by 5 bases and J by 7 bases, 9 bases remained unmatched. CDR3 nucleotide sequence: TGTGCCTGGTCAGCTAGCGGGAGGGGTCTGAATGAGCAGTTCTTC. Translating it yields CAWSASGRGLNEQFF.

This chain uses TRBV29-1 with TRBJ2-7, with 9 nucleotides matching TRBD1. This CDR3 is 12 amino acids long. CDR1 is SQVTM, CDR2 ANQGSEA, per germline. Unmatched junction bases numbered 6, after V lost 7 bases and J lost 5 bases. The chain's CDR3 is CSGQGDTHEQYF. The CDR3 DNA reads TGCAGCGGACAGGGGGATACCCACGAGCAGTACTTC.

The CDR3 DNA is TGTGCCAGCAGCCATCGGGGACAGGGACTCTATGGCTACACCTTC. This encodes CASSHRGQGLYGYTF. The J gene is TRBJ1-2, the V gene TRBV3-1 (or the pseudogene TRBV3-2), with 9 bases matching TRBD1. CDR3 size: 15 residues. Germline-derived CDR1 and CDR2 are LGHDT and YNNKEL (reference sequence). Trimming at V came to 3 bases and at J to 4 bases, leaving 6 bases not matched to a gene.

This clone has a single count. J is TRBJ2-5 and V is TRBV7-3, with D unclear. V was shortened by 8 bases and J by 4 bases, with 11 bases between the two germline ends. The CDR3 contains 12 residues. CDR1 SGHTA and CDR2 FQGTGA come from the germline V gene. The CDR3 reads CASSLSGETQYF. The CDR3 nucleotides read TGTGCCAGCTCCCTCTCAGGAGAGACCCAGTACTTC.

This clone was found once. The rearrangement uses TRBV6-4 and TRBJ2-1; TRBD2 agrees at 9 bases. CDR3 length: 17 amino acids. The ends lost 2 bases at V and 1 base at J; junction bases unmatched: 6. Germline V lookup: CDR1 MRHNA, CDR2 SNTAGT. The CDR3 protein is CASSDAASGTSYNEQFF. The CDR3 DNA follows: TGTGCCAGCAGTGACGCAGCTAGCGGGACATCCTACAATGAGCAGTTCTTC.

The CDR3 DNA reads as TGTGCCAGCAGGGGAGTCCCAGGGGACGAGCAGTACTTC. This gives the protein CASRGVPGDEQYF. This chain connects TRBV2 to TRBJ2-7; D is possibly TRBD1 (6 bases). The CDR3 sequence is 13 residues long. Germline CDR1 is SNHLY and CDR2 is FYNNEI. V was shortened by 6 bases and J by 5 bases, with 14 bases between the two germline ends.

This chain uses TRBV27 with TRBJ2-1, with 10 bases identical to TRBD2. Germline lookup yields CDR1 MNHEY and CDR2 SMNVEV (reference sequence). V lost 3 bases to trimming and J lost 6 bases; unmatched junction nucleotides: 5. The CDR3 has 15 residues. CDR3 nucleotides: TGTGCCAGCAGTTTCGAGTCTAGCGGGAGCAATGAGCAGTTCTTC. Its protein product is CASSFESSGSNEQFF.

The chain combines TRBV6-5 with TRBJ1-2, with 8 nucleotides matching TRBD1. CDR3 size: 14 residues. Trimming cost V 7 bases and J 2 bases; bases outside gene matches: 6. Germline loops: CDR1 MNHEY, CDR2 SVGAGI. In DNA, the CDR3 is TGTGCCAGCACCCAGGACAGGGTAAACTATGGCTACACCTTC. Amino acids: CASTQDRVNYGYTF.

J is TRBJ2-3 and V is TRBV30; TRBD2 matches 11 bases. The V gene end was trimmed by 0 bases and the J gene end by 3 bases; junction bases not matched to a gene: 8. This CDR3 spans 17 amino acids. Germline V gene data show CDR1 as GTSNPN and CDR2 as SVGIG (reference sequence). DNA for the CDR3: TGTGCCTGGAGTGTGTTGGCTAGCGGGAGGTTGACAGATACGCAGTATTTT. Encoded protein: CAWSVLASGRLTDTQYF.

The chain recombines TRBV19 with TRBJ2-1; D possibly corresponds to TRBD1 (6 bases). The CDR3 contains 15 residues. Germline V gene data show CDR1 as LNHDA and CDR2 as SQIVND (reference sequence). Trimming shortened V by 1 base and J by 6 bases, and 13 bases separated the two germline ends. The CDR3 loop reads CASSIVVTGSNEQFF. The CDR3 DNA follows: TGTGCCAGTAGTATAGTGGTTACAGGGAGCAATGAGCAGTTCTTC.

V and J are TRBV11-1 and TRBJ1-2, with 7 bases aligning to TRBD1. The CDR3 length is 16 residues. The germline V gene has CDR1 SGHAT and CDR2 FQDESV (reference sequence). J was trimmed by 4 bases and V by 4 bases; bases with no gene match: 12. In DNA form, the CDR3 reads TGTGCCAGCAGCTCCCAACGGGACAGCTTCACCTATGGCTACACCTTC. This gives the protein CASSSQRDSFTYGYTF.

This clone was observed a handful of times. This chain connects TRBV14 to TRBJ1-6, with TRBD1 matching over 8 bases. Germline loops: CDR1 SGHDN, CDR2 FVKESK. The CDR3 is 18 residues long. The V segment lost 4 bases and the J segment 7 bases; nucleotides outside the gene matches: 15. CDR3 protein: CASSRGPWTGSRNSPLHF. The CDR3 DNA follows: TGTGCCAGCAGCCGGGGACCCTGGACAGGGTCTAGGAATTCACCCCTCCACTTT.

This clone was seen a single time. The CDR3: CASNGQSYEQYF. CDR3 coding DNA: TGTGCCAGCAATGGACAGTCCTACGAGCAGTACTTC. The rearrangement joins TRBV28 to TRBJ2-7, with D tentatively TRBD1 (6 bases). The CDR3 has 12 amino acids. Trimming left V 7 bases short and J 1 base short, with 8 bases between. CDR1 is MDHEN, CDR2 SYDVKM, per germline.

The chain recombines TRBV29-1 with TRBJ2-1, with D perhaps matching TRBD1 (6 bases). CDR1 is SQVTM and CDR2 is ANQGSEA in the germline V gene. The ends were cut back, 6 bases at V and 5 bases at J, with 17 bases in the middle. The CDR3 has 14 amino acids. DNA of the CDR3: TGCAGCGTGGGCCGGCTAGGACAGAACAATGAGCAGTTCTTC. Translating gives CSVGRLGQNNEQFF.

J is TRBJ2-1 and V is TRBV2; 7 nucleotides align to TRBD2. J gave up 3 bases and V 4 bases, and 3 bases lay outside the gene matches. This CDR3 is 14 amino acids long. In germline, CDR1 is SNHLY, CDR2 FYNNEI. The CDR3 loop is CASSVKRDYNEQFF. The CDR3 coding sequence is TGTGCCAGCAGTGTAAAGCGGGACTACAATGAGCAGTTCTTC.